A selection of T cell receptor beta chains follows, all from one sample in a study of CD8 T cells in ankylosing spondylitis. Each CDR3 protein is one row after TCRdb ran MiXCR on the 5' RACE reads. The sample lists 670,000 or so distinct CDR3 sequences; roughly 20% were seen once. The sample was blood, either unsorted or a sorted T cell fraction (not recorded which). These receptors all come from a male donor with ankylosing spondylitis. The CDR3 runs from the conserved cysteine through the conserved F or W. D genes are given only for firm matches. Part of the rows lack a size; the others show once, few, many or a class for expanded clones.

TRBV20-1,TRBJ2-1,few,-,CSARAPPLNEQFF,TGCAGTGCTAGAGCCCCCCCCCTCAATGAGCAGTTCTTC
TRBV7-8,TRBJ2-7,-,TRBD1,CASSPIPRVGQGTYEQYF,TGTGCCAGCAGCCCCATTCCCCGGGTGGGACAGGGAACCTACGAGCAGTACTTC
TRBV24-1,TRBJ2-2,-,-,CATSEGDTHTGELFF,TGTGCCACCAGTGAAGGGGACACTCACACCGGGGAGCTGTTTTTT
TRBV7-8,TRBJ2-3,-,-,CASSLGSSGITDTQYF,TGTGCCAGCAGCTTAGGGAGTAGCGGAATAACAGATACGCAGTATTTT
TRBV20-1,TRBJ2-7,few,-,CSARDLTYEQYF,TGCAGTGCTAGAGATCTAACCTACGAGCAGTACTTC
TRBV5-5,TRBJ2-7,few,-,CASSPELFTYEQYF,TGTGCCAGCAGCCCCGAATTGTTTACCTACGAGCAGTACTTC
TRBV5-1,TRBJ2-1,-,TRBD2,CASSLAGGLDEQFF,TGCGCCAGCAGCTTGGCGGGGGGTCTGGATGAGCAGTTCTTC
TRBV5-1,TRBJ2-7,few,TRBD1,CASSNVGTGGEQYF,TGCGCCAGCAGCAATGTAGGGACAGGAGGCGAGCAGTACTTC
TRBV7-9,TRBJ2-5,-,-,CASSSTQDRLGETQYF,TGTGCCAGCAGCTCTACCCAAGACAGGTTGGGCGAGACCCAGTACTTC
TRBV12-3/TRBV12-4,TRBJ2-3,many,-,CASSFEGADTQYF,TGTGCCAGCAGTTTTGAAGGGGCGGATACGCAGTATTTT
TRBV5-1,TRBJ2-7,few,TRBD2,CASSLVVSGGAWGYEQYF,TGCGCCAGCAGCTTGGTGGTTAGCGGGGGGGCCTGGGGCTACGAGCAGTACTTC
TRBV28,TRBJ2-7,once,-,CASSYRVHSYEQYF,TGTGCCAGCAGCTACCGGGTCCACTCCTACGAGCAGTACTTC
TRBV20-1,TRBJ2-1,few,-,CSARYPQGHEQFF,TGCAGTGCTAGGTACCCACAGGGACATGAGCAGTTCTTC
TRBV12-3/TRBV12-4,TRBJ2-1,many,TRBD2,CASGTRGGSDEQFF,TGTGCCAGCGGTACCCGGGGGGGCTCGGATGAGCAGTTCTTC
TRBV29-1,TRBJ2-3,-,-,CSTRQGLDTQYF,TGCAGCACACGACAGGGACTGGATACGCAGTATTTT
TRBV28,TRBJ2-7,few,-,CASSRGTDRDYEQYF,TGTGCCAGCAGCCGCGGGACCGATAGGGATTACGAGCAGTACTTC
TRBV4-2,TRBJ2-7,-,TRBD2,CASSQDRTSATYEQYF,TGTGCCAGCAGCCAAGATCGGACTAGCGCAACGTACGAGCAGTACTTC
TRBV11-2,TRBJ2-7,few,TRBD2,CASRPWTSGSYEQYF,TGTGCCAGCAGGCCGTGGACTAGCGGTTCCTACGAGCAGTACTTC
TRBV12-3/TRBV12-4,TRBJ2-1,-,-,CASSPSDEQFF,TGTGCCAGCAGCCCCTCGGATGAGCAGTTCTTC
TRBV10-3,TRBJ2-1,few,TRBD1,CAIKGQDNYNEQFF,TGTGCCATCAAGGGACAGGACAACTACAATGAGCAGTTCTTC
TRBV12-3/TRBV12-4,TRBJ2-1,few,-,CASSLSTGTPRFGQFF,TGTGCCAGCAGTTTAAGTACCGGGACTCCACGCTTCGGGCAGTTCTTC
TRBV12-3/TRBV12-4,TRBJ2-5,few,TRBD1,CASSAIQGAGETQYF,TGTGCCAGCAGTGCGATTCAGGGGGCAGGGGAGACCCAGTACTTC
TRBV7-2,TRBJ1-3,-,TRBD1,CASSLVSGGGNTIYF,TGTGCCAGCAGCTTAGTCTCAGGGGGTGGAAACACCATATATTTT
TRBV25-1,TRBJ2-5,-,TRBD1,CASSEDRAGETQYF,TGTGCCAGCAGTGAGGACAGGGCTGGGGAGACCCAGTACTTC
TRBV27,TRBJ2-3,-,TRBD2,CASSLFRTSGGRTDTQYF,TGTGCCAGCAGTTTATTTAGGACTAGCGGGGGCCGCACAGATACGCAGTATTTT
TRBV10-3,TRBJ1-2,-,-,CAISERQTNYGYTF,TGTGCCATCAGTGAAAGACAGACTAACTATGGCTACACCTTC
TRBV11-2,TRBJ2-1,few,-,CASSPSVGTLSSYNEQFF,TGTGCCAGCAGCCCAAGCGTGGGCACGCTGAGCTCCTACAATGAGCAGTTCTTC
TRBV27,TRBJ2-7,-,-,CARSWGGLSGEQYF,TGTGCCAGGTCGTGGGGGGGCCTATCGGGGGAGCAGTACTTC
TRBV11-1,TRBJ1-5,few,TRBD1,CASSKTGINQPQHF,TGTGCCAGCAGCAAGACAGGGATCAATCAGCCCCAGCATTTT
TRBV25-1,TRBJ2-3,few,TRBD2,CASSEWGSGRPDTQYF,TGTGCCAGCAGTGAATGGGGTAGCGGGAGACCAGATACGCAGTATTTT
TRBV20-1,TRBJ2-1,few,-,CSARDRRSSSYNEQFF,TGCAGTGCTAGAGACCGGCGGTCCAGCTCCTACAATGAGCAGTTCTTC
TRBV5-1,TRBJ2-5,-,-,CASSLVPKETQYF,TGCGCCAGCAGCTTGGTTCCGAAGGAGACCCAGTACTTC
TRBV4-3,TRBJ1-1,many,TRBD1,CASSQWDRATEAFF,TGCGCCAGCAGCCAGTGGGACAGGGCCACTGAAGCTTTCTTT
TRBV29-1,TRBJ2-2,-,-,CSVVGGGTGELFF,TGCAGCGTTGTAGGGGGGGGCACCGGGGAGCTGTTTTTT
TRBV29-1,TRBJ1-3,many,TRBD1,CSVEGRDRGSGNTIYF,TGCAGCGTTGAGGGTCGGGACAGGGGCTCTGGAAACACCATATATTTT
TRBV12-3/TRBV12-4,TRBJ2-7,-,-,CASSWGDYEQYF,TGTGCCAGCAGTTGGGGTGACTACGAGCAGTACTTC
TRBV12-3/TRBV12-4,TRBJ2-3,-,-,CASSDSWINTDTQYF,TGTGCCAGCAGCGACAGTTGGATAAACACAGATACGCAGTATTTT
TRBV12-3/TRBV12-4,TRBJ1-4,few,-,CASSRKGGGNEKLFF,TGTGCCAGCAGTCGGAAAGGGGGTGGGAATGAAAAACTGTTTTTT
TRBV15,TRBJ2-1,-,-,CATSRGRTNMGNNEQFF,TGTGCCACCAGCAGAGGAAGGACGAACATGGGAAACAATGAGCAGTTCTTC
TRBV5-1,TRBJ2-2,few,TRBD1,CASSLVGPGTVNTGELFF,TGCGCCAGCAGCTTGGTTGGCCCCGGGACAGTAAACACCGGGGAGCTGTTTTTT
TRBV25-1,TRBJ2-1,few,-,CASSGLPGVSYNEQFF,TGTGCCAGCAGTGGCCTTCCGGGTGTCTCCTACAATGAGCAGTTCTTC